This entry is about one T cell receptor (beta chain). Unstimulated regulatory T cells (CD4+CD25+CD127-), CD4+CD25- non-regulatory cells, CD4 and CD8 cells were FACS-sorted from thawed PBMCs. Sequenced by immunoSEQ multiplex PCR; TCRdb stores in-frame clones only, minus some. Seen here are around 120,000 clones, about 90% observed once, and the top ten hold approximately 0.59%. This entry comes from a study of Tregs in tolerant kidney transplant recipients. The TCR was taken from a human donor in good health. The sample taken for sequencing was CD4+ T cells from blood.

The CDR3 region is CAWSLAGVEQFF. The CDR3 DNA reads TGTGCCTGGAGCCTAGCGGGAGTAGAGCAGTTCTTC. The V and J genes are TRBV30 and TRBJ2-1; TRBD2 agrees at 10 bases. J gave up 10 bases and V 3 bases, and 3 bases lay outside the gene matches. CDR3 size: 12 residues. CDR1 and CDR2 (germline): GTSNPN, SVGIG (reference sequence).